The clone carrying this T cell receptor (beta chain) was recorded only once. This entry comes from a study of blood T cell repertoires in COVID-19. On the study more broadly: Acute-phase and convalescent COVID-19 samples originated in the United States, Italy and Spain.

V trimming: 8 bases; J trimming: 4 bases; junction bases outside the gene matches: 3. The CDR3 is made up of 13 amino acids. CDR1 and CDR2 (germline): MDHEN, SYDVKM. Authors' analysis steps: Reference gene primer amplification yielded estimated nucleated cell counts. The protocol was immunoSEQ multiplex PCR, while the TCRdb copy is restricted to in-frame clones and leaves out a portion. For V, J and clone size, that table is used; D and trimming come from the DNA. This sample has about 140,000 clones; over 80% occur once, and the top ten carry 0.95%. The specimen was peripheral blood. This TCR was sampled from a woman between 45 and 60 years old with acute or convalescent COVID-19. The chain has TRBV28 and TRBJ2-7, with 12 positions matching TRBD1. The CDR3 DNA reads as TGTGCCAGCGGGACAGGGGGCCCGTACGAGCAGTACTTC. Protein sequence: CASGTGGPYEQYF.